The 15 T cell receptor beta chains listed next were all sequenced from one sample in a study of vaccination effects on CD4 cells after COVID-19. Peptide-pool stimulation followed by sequencing identified expanded antigen-specific CD4+ clonotypes in the ViraFEST assay. An approximately 10-day culture period preceded the isolation of CD4+ T cells. Infection dated between March and December 2020, before the Alpha, Beta and Delta variants reached the United States. What these receptors recognize is not known. Some clones are missing from TCRdb's copy, which holds only in-frame ones; the method was immunoSEQ multiplex PCR. Among fewer than 90,000 clones listed, over 60% were seen once. The sequencing used CD4+ T cells from PBMCs cultured with HIV peptides, collected before COVID-19 vaccination. The subset: HIV-1 Nef peptide pool negative control/reference culture. Receptor source: a human donor who had a prior SARS-CoV-2 infection.

By its share, this clone is medium-sized. Other DNA sequences within the sample encode an identical CDR3. V and J are TRBV7-3 and TRBJ2-2; D remains ambiguous. The CDR3 spans 14 residues. From germline, CDR1 is SGHTA and CDR2 FQGTGA. Trimming shortened V by 2 bases and J by 4 bases, and 8 bases separated the two germline ends. The CDR3 region has the DNA TGTGCCAGCAGCTTACGTGGTGGCACCGGGGAGCTGTTTTTT. Residues: CASSLRGGTGELFF.

Of note for this clone: An end of the junction differs from the germline gene, which may be a read error. The chain has TRBV6-1 and TRBJ1-2; D might be TRBD1 (6 bases). There are 14 residues in the CDR3. Germline lookup yields CDR1 MNHNS and CDR2 SASEGT. CDR3: CASSEGTHNYGYTF. Written as DNA, the CDR3 is TGTGCCAGCAGCGAAGGGACACACAACTATGGCTACACCTTC.

The chain combines TRBV6-4 with TRBJ1-5; a possible D gene is TRBD1 (6 bases). The CDR3 spans 15 residues. With 6 bases removed from V and 0 bases from J, the gap between germline ends came to 12 bases. Germline values: CDR1 MRHNA, CDR2 SNTAGT. DNA for the CDR3: TGTGCCAGCAGCGGACAGTTTTATAGCAATCAGCCCCAGCATTTT. Protein product: CASSGQFYSNQPQHF.

The V and J genes are TRBV5-1 and TRBJ1-1; D might be TRBD1 (5 bases). The CDR3 covers 15 residues. The germline CDR1 and CDR2 sequences are SGHRS and YFSETQ. The V gene lost 4 bases and the J gene lost 0 bases, with 13 bases spanning the gap. CDR3 protein: CASSLFQGLNTEAFF. The CDR3 bases are TGCGCCAGCAGCCTATTCCAGGGTTTGAACACTGAAGCTTTCTTT.

The chain couples TRBV18 to TRBJ1-2; the D is unclear. Trimming pared 3 bases from V and 8 bases from J, leaving 13 bases between. CDR3 length: 13 residues. The germline CDR1 and CDR2 sequences are KGHSH and LQKENI. The chain's CDR3 is CASSPERQGGYTF. For the CDR3, the DNA is TGTGCCAGCTCACCGGAAAGACAAGGCGGCTACACCTTC.

The J gene is TRBJ2-3, the V gene TRBV7-9, with TRBD2 identical over 7 bases. Germline loops: CDR1 SEHNR, CDR2 FQNEAQ (reference sequence). The CDR3 has 16 amino acids. J gave up 0 bases and V 4 bases, and 7 bases lay outside the gene matches. In DNA form, the CDR3 reads TGTGCCAGCAGCTCGGGTCTCGGGGGGAGCACAGATACGCAGTATTTT. Encoded protein: CASSSGLGGSTDTQYF.

The chain uses TRBV24-1 and TRBJ2-1; D perhaps matches TRBD2 (8 bases). The V end lost 4 bases, the J end lost 0 bases, and 18 bases lay between the germline ends. From germline, CDR1 is KGHDR and CDR2 SFDVKD. CDR3 length equals 18 residues. The chain's CDR3 is CATSDPGRAGGSYNEQFF. The CDR3 DNA follows: TGTGCCACCAGTGACCCCGGGAGGGCAGGGGGCTCCTACAATGAGCAGTTCTTC.

The chain carries TRBV7-8 and TRBJ1-3, with TRBD1 matching over 9 bases. Trimming at V came to 5 bases and at J to 2 bases, leaving 19 bases not matched to a gene. CDR3 size: 20 residues. Germline assignment: CDR1 SGHVS and CDR2 FQNEAQ. The CDR3 DNA reads as TGTGCCAGCAGCAATTCGGGGGGACAGGGTAGTAGTAGTACTGGAAACACCATATATTTT. Protein sequence: CASSNSGGQGSSSTGNTIYF.

The chain uses TRBV30 and TRBJ1-4, with D possibly matching TRBD1 (6 bases). CDR3 length: 13 amino acids. The germline V gene has CDR1 GTSNPN and CDR2 SVGIG (reference sequence). V gave up 4 bases and J gave up 6 bases, with 12 bases separating them. The DNA of the CDR3 is TGTGCCTGGAACCGGGGGCGCGATGAAAAACTGTTTTTT. Amino acid sequence: CAWNRGRDEKLFF. The whole variable domain, filled in from reference TRBV30 and TRBJ1-4, reads SQTIHQWPATLVQPVGSPLSLECTVEGTSNPNLYWYRQAAGRGLQLLFYSVGIGQISSEVPQNLSASRPQDRQFILSSKKLLLSDSGFYLCAWNRGRDEKLFFGSGTQLSVL.

This clone was detected a few times. This CDR3 reads CASSPREPYNEQFF. CDR3 nucleotides: TGTGCCAGCTCACCACGGGAACCCTACAATGAGCAGTTCTTC. The chain carries TRBV18 and TRBJ2-1; no clear D. This CDR3 region has 14 residues. The V end was cut by 1 base, the J end by 2 bases, with 6 bases between. Per germline, CDR1 KGHSH and CDR2 LQKENI. Using reference TRBV18 and TRBJ2-1 for the parts outside the CDR3, the full variable domain is NAGVMQNPRHLVRRRGQEARLRCSPMKGHSHVYWYRQLPEEGLKFMVYLQKENIIDESGMPKERFSAEFPKEGPSILRIQQVVRGDSAAYFCASSPREPYNEQFFGPGTRLTVL.

This clone was seen only once. This CDR3 reads CASSQTGGWDTQYF. The DNA of the CDR3 is TGCGCCAGCAGCCAAACTGGCGGCTGGGATACGCAGTATTTT. The chain combines TRBV4-1 with TRBJ2-3; no reliable D call. Germline V gene data show CDR1 as MGHRA and CDR2 as YSYEKL. This CDR3 has 14 residues. V lost 2 bases, J lost 6 bases, and 12 bases lay in between.

This rearrangement joins TRBV11-3 to TRBJ2-7, with 14 bases aligning to TRBD2. The CDR3 is made up of 16 amino acids. Trimming cost V 3 bases and J 3 bases; bases outside gene matches: 4. Germline V lookup: CDR1 SGHNT, CDR2 YENEEA. This CDR3 reads CASSFSGTSGSYEQYF. The CDR3 DNA sequence: TGTGCCAGCAGCTTCTCCGGGACTAGCGGGAGCTACGAGCAGTACTTC.

The chain couples TRBV19 to TRBJ2-3; no reliable D call. Trimming pared 5 bases from V and 0 bases from J, leaving 9 bases between. The CDR3 consists of 14 residues. The germline V gene encodes CDR1 LNHDA and CDR2 SQIVND (reference sequence). For the CDR3, the DNA is TGTGCCAGTAGTGTGACCTCTAGCACAGATACGCAGTATTTT. Translating gives CASSVTSSTDTQYF.

The rearrangement uses TRBV7-9 and TRBJ1-2; D is possibly TRBD1 (6 bases). V was clipped by 4 bases and J by 5 bases, with 20 bases between them. There are 16 residues in the CDR3. Germline-derived CDR1 and CDR2 are SEHNR and FQNEAQ (reference sequence). The CDR3 DNA is TGTGCCAGCAGCTCGCACAAAACAGGGAATATGTATGGCTACACCTTC. Translating it yields CASSSHKTGNMYGYTF. Full variable domain (outside the CDR3, taken from reference TRBV7-9 and TRBJ1-2): DTGVSQNPRHKITKRGQNVTFRCDPISEHNRLYWYRQTLGQGPEFLTYFQNEAQLEKSRLLSDRFSAERPKGSFSTLEIQRTEQGDSAMYLCASSSHKTGNMYGYTFGSGTRLTVV.

This chain joins TRBV9 and TRBJ2-7; 7 bases are a match to TRBD1. V lost 2 bases to trimming and J lost 6 bases; unmatched junction nucleotides: 5. Looked up from germline, CDR1 is SGDLS and CDR2 is YYNGEE. The CDR3 is made up of 13 amino acids. CDR3 coding DNA: TGTGCCAGCAGCGTCCGACAGGGTTCCGAGCAGTACTTC. It yields the protein CASSVRQGSEQYF.